One and the same sample provided the 6 T cell receptor beta chains below, sequenced in a study of blood T cells in healthy people across ages (dated by TCRdb to 2014 to 2015). Preparation of the library involved 5' RACE. Sequencing instrument: Illumina HiSeq 2500. A second PCR of roughly 7 to 12 cycles was run with a J-beta primer mix and a sample-barcoded 5' primer. Using fastp at Q25 and MiXCR, TCRdb reprocessed the public reads and kept productive beta chains. Under each unique CDR3 protein, matching rows form one entry showing the most common genes and DNA. The sample table contains about 780,000 distinct CDR3 sequences; only one count was recorded for 20% to 30% of them. Clones ranked in the top ten supply 2.5% to 3.5% of the sample. A further study also used this sample, focusing on T cells of mothers and their children.

The sequenced material came from blood. The receptors stem from a boy between 10 and 17 years old in good health.

This clonotype occurred a few times. The V and J genes are TRBV28 and TRBJ2-1; 7 bases are a match to TRBD1. Germline V lookup: CDR1 MDHEN, CDR2 SYDVKM. The ends lost 6 bases at V and 7 bases at J; junction bases unmatched: 9. CDR3 size: 14 residues. Written as DNA, the CDR3 is TGTGCCAGCAGATGGACAGGTTCAGTAAATGAGCAGTTCTTC. This encodes CASRWTGSVNEQFF.

The J gene is TRBJ1-5, the V gene TRBV5-6; TRBD1 agrees at 9 bases. The V gene end was trimmed by 3 bases and the J gene end by 5 bases; junction bases not matched to a gene: 6. The CDR3 totals 15 residues. Looked up from germline, CDR1 is SGHDT and CDR2 is YYEEEE. The CDR3 nucleotides are TGTGCCAGCAGCTCCGAGCGGGACAGGGATCAGCCCCAGCATTTT. This sequence encodes CASSSERDRDQPQHF.

The CDR3 DNA follows: TGTGCCAGCAGTTACTCGAGGCAGAGAGACACTGAAGCTTTCTTT. Residues: CASSYSRQRDTEAFF. The chain employs TRBV6-6 and TRBJ1-1; D is uncertain. The V end was cut by 0 bases, the J end by 3 bases, with 11 bases between. The CDR3 totals 15 residues. The germline gives CDR1 MNHNY, CDR2 SVGAGI (reference sequence).

This sequence joins TRBV5-1 and TRBJ2-7; weak D call: TRBD2 (5 bases). This CDR3 contains 15 residues. Trimming shortened V by 0 bases and J by 6 bases, and 16 bases separated the two germline ends. CDR1 is SGHRS, CDR2 YFSETQ, per germline. The CDR3 loop is CASSLAGPGAGEQYF. CDR3 in DNA: TGCGCCAGCAGCTTGGCCGGACCAGGCGCGGGCGAGCAGTACTTC.

This sequence joins TRBV11-2 and TRBJ1-4; tentatively, D is TRBD1 (5 bases). The CDR3 loop spans 18 amino acids. CDR1 and CDR2 from the germline V gene are SGHAT and FQNNGV. The ends were cut back, 2 bases at V and 5 bases at J, with 21 bases in the middle. In DNA form, the CDR3 reads TGTGCCAGCAGCTTATTCCCGGAGGCGGGACCGAGGAATGAAAAACTGTTTTTT. Protein: CASSLFPEAGPRNEKLFF.

The rearrangement links TRBV5-6 to TRBJ2-5; 14 bases match TRBD2. The DNA end favors TRBJ2-7, so the J call may be wrong. This CDR3 contains 17 residues. Germline CDR1 and CDR2: SGHDT and YYEEEE. CDR3 sequence reads: CASGYTSGLAGAYEQYF. DNA of the CDR3: TGTGCCAGCGGCTACACATCGGGACTAGCGGGGGCCTACGAGCAGTACTTC.